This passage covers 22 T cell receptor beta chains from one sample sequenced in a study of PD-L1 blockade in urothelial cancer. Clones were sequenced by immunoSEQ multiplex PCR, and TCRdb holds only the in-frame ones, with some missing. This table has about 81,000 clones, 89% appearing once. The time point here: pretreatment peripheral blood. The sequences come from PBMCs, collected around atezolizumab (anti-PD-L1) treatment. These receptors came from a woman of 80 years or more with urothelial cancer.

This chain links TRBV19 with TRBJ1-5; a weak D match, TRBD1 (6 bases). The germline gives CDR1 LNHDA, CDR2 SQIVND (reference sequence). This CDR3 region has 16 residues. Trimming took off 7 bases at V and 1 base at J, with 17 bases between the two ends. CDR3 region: CASTPSGGPSNQPQHF. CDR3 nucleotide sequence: TGTGCCAGTACTCCTTCGGGGGGGCCGAGCAATCAGCCCCAGCATTTT.

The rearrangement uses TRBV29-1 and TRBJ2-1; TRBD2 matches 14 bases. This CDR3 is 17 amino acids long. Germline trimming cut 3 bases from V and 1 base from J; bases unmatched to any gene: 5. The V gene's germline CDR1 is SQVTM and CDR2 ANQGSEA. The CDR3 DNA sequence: TGCAGCGTTGAGGGACTAGCGGGAGTGATGTCCTACAATGAGCAGTTCTTC. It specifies CSVEGLAGVMSYNEQFF.

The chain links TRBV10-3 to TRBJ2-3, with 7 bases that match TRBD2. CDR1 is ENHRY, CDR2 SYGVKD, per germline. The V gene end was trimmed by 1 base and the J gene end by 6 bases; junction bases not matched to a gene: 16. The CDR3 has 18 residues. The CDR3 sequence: CAISELGEAGRARDTQYF. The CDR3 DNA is TGTGCCATCAGTGAGTTGGGGGAAGCGGGGAGGGCCAGGGATACGCAGTATTTT.

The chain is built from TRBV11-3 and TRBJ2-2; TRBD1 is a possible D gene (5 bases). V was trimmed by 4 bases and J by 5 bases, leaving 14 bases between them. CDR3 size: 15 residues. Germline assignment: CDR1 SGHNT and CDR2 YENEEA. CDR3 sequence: CASSSGLGRTGELFF. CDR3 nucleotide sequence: TGTGCCAGCAGCTCCGGTCTGGGGCGAACCGGGGAGCTGTTTTTT.

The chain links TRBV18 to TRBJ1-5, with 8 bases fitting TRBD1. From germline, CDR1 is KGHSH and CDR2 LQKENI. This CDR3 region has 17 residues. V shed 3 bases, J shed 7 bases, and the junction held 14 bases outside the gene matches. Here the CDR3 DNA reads TGTGCCAGCTCACCCGCGGTGGCAGGGGGCTGGAGACAGCCCCAGCATTTT. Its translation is CASSPAVAGGWRQPQHF.

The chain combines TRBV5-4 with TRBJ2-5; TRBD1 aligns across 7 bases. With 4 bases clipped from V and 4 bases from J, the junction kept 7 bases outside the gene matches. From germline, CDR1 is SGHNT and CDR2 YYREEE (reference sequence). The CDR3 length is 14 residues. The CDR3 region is CASSPHRQGETQYF. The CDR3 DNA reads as TGTGCCAGCAGCCCCCACCGACAGGGAGAGACCCAGTACTTC.

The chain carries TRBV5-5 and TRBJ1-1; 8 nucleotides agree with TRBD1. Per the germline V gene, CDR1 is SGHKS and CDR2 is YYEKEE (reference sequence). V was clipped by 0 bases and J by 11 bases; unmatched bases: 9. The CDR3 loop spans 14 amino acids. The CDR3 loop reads CASSLGGAGGVAFF. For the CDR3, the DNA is TGTGCCAGCAGCTTGGGAGGGGCAGGGGGCGTCGCTTTCTTT.

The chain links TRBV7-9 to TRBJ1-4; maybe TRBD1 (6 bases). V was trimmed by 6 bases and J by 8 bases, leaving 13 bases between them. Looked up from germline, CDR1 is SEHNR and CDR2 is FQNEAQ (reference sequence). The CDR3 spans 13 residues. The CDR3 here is CASSTGSSEKLFF. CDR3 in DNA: TGTGCCAGCAGTACAGGGTCTTCCGAAAAACTGTTTTTT.

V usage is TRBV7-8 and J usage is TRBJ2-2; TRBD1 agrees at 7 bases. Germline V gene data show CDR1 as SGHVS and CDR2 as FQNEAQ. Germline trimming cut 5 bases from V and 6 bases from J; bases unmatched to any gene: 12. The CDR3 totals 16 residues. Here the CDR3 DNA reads TGTGCCAGCAGCCCCGTTGCAGGGGGTTCTGCCGGGGAGCTGTTTTTT. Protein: CASSPVAGGSAGELFF.

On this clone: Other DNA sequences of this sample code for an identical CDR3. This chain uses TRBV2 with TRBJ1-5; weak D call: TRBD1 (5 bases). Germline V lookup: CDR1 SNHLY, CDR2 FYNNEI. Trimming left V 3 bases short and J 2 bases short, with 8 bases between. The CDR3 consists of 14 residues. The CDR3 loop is CASSEGRGNQPQHF. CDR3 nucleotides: TGTGCCAGCAGTGAGGGCAGGGGCAATCAGCCCCAGCATTTT.

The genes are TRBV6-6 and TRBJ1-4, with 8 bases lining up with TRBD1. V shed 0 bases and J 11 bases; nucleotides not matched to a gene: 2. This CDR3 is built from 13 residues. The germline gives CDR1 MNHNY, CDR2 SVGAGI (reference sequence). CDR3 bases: TGTGCCAGCAGTTACTCGGACAGGGAGAAACTGTTTTTT. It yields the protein CASSYSDREKLFF.

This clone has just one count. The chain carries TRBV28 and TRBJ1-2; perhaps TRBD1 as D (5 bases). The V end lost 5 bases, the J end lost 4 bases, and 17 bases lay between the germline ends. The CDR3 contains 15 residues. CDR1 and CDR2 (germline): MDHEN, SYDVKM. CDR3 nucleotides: TGTGCCAGCAGTCCACCGGGCCAGGGTGCCTATGGCTACACCTTC. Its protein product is CASSPPGQGAYGYTF.

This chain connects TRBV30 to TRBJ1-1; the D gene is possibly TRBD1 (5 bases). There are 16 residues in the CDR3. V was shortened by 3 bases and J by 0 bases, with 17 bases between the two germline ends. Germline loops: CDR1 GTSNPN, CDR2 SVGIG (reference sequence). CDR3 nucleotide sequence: TGTGCCTGGAGCACATTCCGGGACTATTTGAACACTGAAGCTTTCTTT. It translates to CAWSTFRDYLNTEAFF.

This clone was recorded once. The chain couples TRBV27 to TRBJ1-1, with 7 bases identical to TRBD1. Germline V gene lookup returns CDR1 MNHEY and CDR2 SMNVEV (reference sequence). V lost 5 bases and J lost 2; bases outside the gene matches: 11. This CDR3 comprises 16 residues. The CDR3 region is CASSHYLRQGNTEAFF. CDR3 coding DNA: TGTGCCAGCAGTCATTACTTAAGACAGGGAAACACTGAAGCTTTCTTT.

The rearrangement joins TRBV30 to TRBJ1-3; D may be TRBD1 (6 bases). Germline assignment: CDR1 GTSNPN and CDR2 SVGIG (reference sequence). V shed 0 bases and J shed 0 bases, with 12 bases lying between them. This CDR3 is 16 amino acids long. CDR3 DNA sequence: TGTGCCTGGAGTGTAGGGGGGGGACTCTCTGGAAACACCATATATTTT. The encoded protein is CAWSVGGGLSGNTIYF.

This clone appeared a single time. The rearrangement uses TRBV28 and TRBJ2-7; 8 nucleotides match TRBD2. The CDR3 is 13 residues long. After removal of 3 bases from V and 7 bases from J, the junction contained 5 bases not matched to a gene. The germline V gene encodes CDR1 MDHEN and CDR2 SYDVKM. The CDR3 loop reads CASSLSGSGEQYF. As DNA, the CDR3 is TGTGCCAGCAGTTTGAGCGGGAGCGGAGAGCAGTACTTC.

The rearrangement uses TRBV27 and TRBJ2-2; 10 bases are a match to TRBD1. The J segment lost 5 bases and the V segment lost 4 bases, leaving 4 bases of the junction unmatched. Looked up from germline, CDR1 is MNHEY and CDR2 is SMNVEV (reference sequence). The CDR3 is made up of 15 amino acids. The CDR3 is CASSWGQGLTGELFF. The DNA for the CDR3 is TGTGCCAGCAGTTGGGGACAGGGGCTAACCGGGGAGCTGTTTTTT.

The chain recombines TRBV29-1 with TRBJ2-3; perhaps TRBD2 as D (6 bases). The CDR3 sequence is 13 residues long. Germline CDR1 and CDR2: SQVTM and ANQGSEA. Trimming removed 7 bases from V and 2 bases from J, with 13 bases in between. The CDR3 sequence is CSAEGSPTDTQYF. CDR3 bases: TGCAGCGCGGAGGGTAGTCCCACAGATACGCAGTATTTT.

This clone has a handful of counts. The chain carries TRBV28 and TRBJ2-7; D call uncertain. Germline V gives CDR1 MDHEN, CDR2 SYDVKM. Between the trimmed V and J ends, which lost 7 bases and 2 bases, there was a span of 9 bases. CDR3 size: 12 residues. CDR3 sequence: CASMRSPYEQYF. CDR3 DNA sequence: TGTGCCAGCATGAGATCGCCCTACGAGCAGTACTTC.

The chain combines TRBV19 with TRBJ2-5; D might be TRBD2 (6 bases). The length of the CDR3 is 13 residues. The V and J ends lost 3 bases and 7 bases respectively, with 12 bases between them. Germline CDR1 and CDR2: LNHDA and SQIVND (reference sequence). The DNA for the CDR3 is TGTGCCAGTAGTATCGGCGGGGACGGGACCCAGTACTTC. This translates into CASSIGGDGTQYF.

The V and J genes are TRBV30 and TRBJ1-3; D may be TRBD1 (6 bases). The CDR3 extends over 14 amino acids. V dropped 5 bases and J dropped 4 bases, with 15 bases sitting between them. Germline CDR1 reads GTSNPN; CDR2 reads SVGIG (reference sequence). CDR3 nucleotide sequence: TGTGCCTGGGCCGGGACAACGAGAGGAAACACCATATATTTT. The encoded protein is CAWAGTTRGNTIYF.

Here the CDR3 DNA reads TGTGCCAGCAGTCAACCCGGGACAGGGGGCATCGGGGAGCTGTTTTTT. It yields the protein CASSQPGTGGIGELFF. This chain uses TRBV28 with TRBJ2-2; the match to TRBD1 covers 12 bases. CDR3 length: 16 residues. Germline V gene lookup returns CDR1 MDHEN and CDR2 SYDVKM. Trimming at V came to 5 bases and at J to 7 bases, leaving 8 bases not matched to a gene. The full variable domain, completed using reference TRBV28 and TRBJ2-2, is DVKVTQSSRYLVKRTGEKVFLECVQDMDHENMFWYRQDPGLGLRLIYFSYDVKMKEKGDIPEGYSVSREKKERFSLILESASTNQTSMYLCASSQPGTGGIGELFFGEGSRLTVL.